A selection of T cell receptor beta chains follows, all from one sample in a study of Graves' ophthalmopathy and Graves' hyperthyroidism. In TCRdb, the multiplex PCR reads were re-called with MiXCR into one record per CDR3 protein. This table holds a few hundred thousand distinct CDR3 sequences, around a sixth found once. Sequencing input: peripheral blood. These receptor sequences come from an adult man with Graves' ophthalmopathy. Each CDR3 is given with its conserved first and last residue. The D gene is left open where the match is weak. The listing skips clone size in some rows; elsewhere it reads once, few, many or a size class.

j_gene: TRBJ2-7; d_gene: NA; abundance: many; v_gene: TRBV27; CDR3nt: TGTGCCAGCAGTATCGGGACCCGGGAGGAGCAGTACTTC; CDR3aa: CASSIGTREEQYF
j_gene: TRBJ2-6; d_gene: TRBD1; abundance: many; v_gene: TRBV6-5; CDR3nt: TGTGCCAGCAGTTATACATCAGAACCGGGACAGGGAAGTGGGGCCAACGTCCTGACTTTC; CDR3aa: CASSYTSEPGQGSGANVLTF
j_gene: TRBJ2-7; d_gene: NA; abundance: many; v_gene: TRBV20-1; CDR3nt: TGCAGTGCTAGAGACCCCGGGACGAGCGTCTACGAGCAGTACTTC; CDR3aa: CSARDPGTSVYEQYF
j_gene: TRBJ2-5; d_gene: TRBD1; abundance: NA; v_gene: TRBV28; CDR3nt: TGTGCCAGCAGTTTCCGGGTCGGCAGGGGGCGAGATGGGGAGACCCAGTACTTC; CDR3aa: CASSFRVGRGRDGETQYF
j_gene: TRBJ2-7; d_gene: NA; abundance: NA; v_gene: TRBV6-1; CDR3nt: TGTGCCAGCAGTCCCTCCCAGGCTCACTACGAGCAGTACTTC; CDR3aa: CASSPSQAHYEQYF
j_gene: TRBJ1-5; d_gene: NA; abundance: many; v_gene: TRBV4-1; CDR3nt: TGCGCCAGCAGCCAATTGGGTAGTCAGCCCCAGCATTTT; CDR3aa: CASSQLGSQPQHF
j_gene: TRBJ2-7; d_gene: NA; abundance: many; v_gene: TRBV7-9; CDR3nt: TGTGCCAGCAGCTTAGACTCCAGCTCCTACGAGCAGTACTTC; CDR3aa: CASSLDSSSYEQYF
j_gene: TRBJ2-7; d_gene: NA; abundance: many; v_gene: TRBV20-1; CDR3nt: TGCAGTGTTCGTGCGGAGGTACGCGAGCAGTACTTC; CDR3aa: CSVRAEVREQYF
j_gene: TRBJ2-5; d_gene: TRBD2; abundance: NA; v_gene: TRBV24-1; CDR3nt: TGTGCCACCAGTGATTTCGAGCGGGAGGGCCTAAGAGAGACCCAGTACTTC; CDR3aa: CATSDFEREGLRETQYF
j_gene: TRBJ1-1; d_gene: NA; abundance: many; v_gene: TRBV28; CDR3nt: TGTGCCATTTCGGCGGGCAGGGAAACTGGTGAAGCTTTCTTT; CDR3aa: CAISAGRETGEAFF
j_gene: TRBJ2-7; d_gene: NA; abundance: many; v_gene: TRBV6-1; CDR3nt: TGTGCCAGCAGTGACCCCCGTTACGAGCAGTACTTC; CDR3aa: CASSDPRYEQYF
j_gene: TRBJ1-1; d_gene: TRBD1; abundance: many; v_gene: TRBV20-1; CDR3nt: TGCAGTGCTCCCGGACAGGGGCTGGGCACTGAAGCTTTCTTT; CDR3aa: CSAPGQGLGTEAFF
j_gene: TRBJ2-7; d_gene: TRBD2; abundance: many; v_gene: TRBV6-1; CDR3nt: TGTGCCAGCAGTGAAGTGGGGCTAGCGGGGGACGAGCAGTACTTC; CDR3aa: CASSEVGLAGDEQYF
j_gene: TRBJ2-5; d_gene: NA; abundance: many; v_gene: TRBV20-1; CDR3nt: TGCAGTGCTATAAAGAGGGTCCAGTACTTC; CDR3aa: CSAIKRVQYF
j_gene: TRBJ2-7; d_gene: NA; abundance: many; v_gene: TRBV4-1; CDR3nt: TGCGCCAGCAGCCAAGATGAAGTGGGGTCCGCGTACGAGCAGTACTTC; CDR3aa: CASSQDEVGSAYEQYF
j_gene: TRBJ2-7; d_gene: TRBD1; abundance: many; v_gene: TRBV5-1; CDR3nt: TGCGCCAGACAGGACAGGGGGCCCAACGAGCAGTACTTC; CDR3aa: CARQDRGPNEQYF
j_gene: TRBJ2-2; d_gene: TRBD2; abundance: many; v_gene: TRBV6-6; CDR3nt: TGTGCCAGAAGCCTTGGGACTAGTCTTAGGGGTTGGACCGGGGAGCTGTTTTTT; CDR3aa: CARSLGTSLRGWTGELFF
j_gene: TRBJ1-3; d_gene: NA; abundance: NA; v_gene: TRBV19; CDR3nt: TGTGCCAGTAGTATTGACAGATCCTCTGGAAACACCATATATTTT; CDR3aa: CASSIDRSSGNTIYF
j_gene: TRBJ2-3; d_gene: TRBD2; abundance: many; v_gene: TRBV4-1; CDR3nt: TGCGCCAGCAGCCAAGTGGGGACTAGCGGTCCAGATACGCAGTATTTT; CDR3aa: CASSQVGTSGPDTQYF
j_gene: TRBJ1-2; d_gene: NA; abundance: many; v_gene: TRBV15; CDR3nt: TGTGCCACCAGCGGACAAATGGGACAATCCTGGGGGTATGGCTACACCTTC; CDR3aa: CATSGQMGQSWGYGYTF
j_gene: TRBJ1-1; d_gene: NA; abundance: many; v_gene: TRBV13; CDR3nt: TGTGCCAGCAGCTCCCAGACGGGGAACACTGAAGCTTTCTTT; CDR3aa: CASSSQTGNTEAFF
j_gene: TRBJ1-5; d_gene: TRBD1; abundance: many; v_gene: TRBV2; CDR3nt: TGTGCCAGCAGTTCACGCGGACAGGGCGGTCGTTTAAACAATCAGCCCCAGCATTTT; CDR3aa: CASSSRGQGGRLNNQPQHF
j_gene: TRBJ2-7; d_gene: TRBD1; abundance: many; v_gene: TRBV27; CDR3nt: TGTGCCAGCATGGTAAGGACAGGGGTCGCCTACGAGCAGTACTTC; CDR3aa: CASMVRTGVAYEQYF
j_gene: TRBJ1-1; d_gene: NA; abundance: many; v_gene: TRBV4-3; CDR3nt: TGCGCCAGCAGCCTCTACCGGGGAAACACTGAAGCTTTCTTT; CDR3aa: CASSLYRGNTEAFF
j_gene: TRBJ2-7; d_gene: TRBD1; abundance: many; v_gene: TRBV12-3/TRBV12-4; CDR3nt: TGTGCCAGCAGTTTTGGCCTCGGGACAGGGAATTACGAGCAGTACTTC; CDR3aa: CASSFGLGTGNYEQYF
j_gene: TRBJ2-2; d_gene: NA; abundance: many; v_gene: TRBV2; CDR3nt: TGTGCCAGCAGTGAAGTCTTCCGCACCGGGGAGCTGTTTTTT; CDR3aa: CASSEVFRTGELFF
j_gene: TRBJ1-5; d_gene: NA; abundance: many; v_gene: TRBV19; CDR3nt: TGTGCCAGTAGTATAATGAGGGTAAATGGCAATCAGCCCCAGCATTTT; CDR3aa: CASSIMRVNGNQPQHF
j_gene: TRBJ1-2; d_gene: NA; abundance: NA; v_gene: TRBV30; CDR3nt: TGTGCCTGGAGTGTCCGGCCCTATGGCCACACCTTC; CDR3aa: CAWSVRPYGHTF
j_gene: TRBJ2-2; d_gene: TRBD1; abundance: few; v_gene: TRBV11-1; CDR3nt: TGTGCCAGCAGCTGGCGACCGGGACAGGGGGGAACCGGGGAGCTGTTTTTT; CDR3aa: CASSWRPGQGGTGELFF
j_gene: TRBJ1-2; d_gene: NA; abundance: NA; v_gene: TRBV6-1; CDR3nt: TGTGCCAGCAGCTCCACACAAGGACAGAACTATGGCTACACCTTC; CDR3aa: CASSSTQGQNYGYTF
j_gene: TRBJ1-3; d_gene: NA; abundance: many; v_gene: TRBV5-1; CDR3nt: TGCGCCAGCCGCCTTGAGGGGGGCGCTGGAAACACCATATATTTT; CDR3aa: CASRLEGGAGNTIYF
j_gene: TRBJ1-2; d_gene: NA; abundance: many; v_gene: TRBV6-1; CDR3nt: TGTGCCAGCAGCGACGGTGATGGCTACACCTTC; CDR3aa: CASSDGDGYTF
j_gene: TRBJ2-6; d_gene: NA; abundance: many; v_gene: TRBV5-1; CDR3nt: TGCGCCAGCAGCATCGGGGCCCACTCTGGGGCCAACGTCCTGACTTTC; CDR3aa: CASSIGAHSGANVLTF
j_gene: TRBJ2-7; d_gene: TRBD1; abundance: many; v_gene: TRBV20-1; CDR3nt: TGCAGTGCCACCGGGACAGACACCCTGTACACGTACTTC; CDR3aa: CSATGTDTLYTYF
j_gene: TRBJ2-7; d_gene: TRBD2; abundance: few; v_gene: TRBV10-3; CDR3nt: TGTGCCATCAGAGATGGACTAGCAGCCTTAGGGGAGCAGTACTTC; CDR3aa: CAIRDGLAALGEQYF
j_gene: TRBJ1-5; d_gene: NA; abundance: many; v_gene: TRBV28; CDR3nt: TGTGCCAGCAGGGACAATCAGCCCCAGCATTTT; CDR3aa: CASRDNQPQHF
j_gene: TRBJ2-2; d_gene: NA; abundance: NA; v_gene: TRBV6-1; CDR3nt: TGTGCCAGCAGTGAAGGGGGTCCCGGGGAGCTGTTTTTT; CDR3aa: CASSEGGPGELFF
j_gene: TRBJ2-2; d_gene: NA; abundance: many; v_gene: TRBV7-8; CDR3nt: TGTGCCAGCAGCGGTCGGTCTGCCGGGGCTGCGAACACCGGGGAGCTGTTTTTT; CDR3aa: CASSGRSAGAANTGELFF
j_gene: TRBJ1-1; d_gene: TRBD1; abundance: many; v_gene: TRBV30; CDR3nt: TGTGCCTGGGGACAGGGGGACACTGAAGCTTTCTTT; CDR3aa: CAWGQGDTEAFF
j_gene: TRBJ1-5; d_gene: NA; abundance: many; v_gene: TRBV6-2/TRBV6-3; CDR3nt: TGTGCCAGCAGTTATTCCGCGGGGCTCCAGCCCCAGCATTTT; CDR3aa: CASSYSAGLQPQHF
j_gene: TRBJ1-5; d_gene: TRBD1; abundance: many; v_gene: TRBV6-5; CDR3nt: TGTGCCAGCAGTTATCCTTCCGGGACAGGTCTACCTCGGGGGGGTCAGCCCCAGCATTTT; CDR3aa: CASSYPSGTGLPRGGQPQHF
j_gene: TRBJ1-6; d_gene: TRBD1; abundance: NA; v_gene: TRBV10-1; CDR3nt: TGCGCCACGAGTGGGACAGGCAGGAATTCACCCCTCCACTTT; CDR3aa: CATSGTGRNSPLHF
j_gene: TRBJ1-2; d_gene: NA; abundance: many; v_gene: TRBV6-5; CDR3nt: TGTGCCAGCAACACAAGGGACAATTCGCGCTACACCTTC; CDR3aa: CASNTRDNSRYTF
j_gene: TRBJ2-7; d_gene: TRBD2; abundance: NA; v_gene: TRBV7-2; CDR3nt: TGTGCCAGCAGAAGGGCTAGCGGGAGTTCCGAGCAGTACTTC; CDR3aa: CASRRASGSSEQYF
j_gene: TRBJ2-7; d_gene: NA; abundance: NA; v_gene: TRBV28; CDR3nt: TGTGCCAGCAGTTGGAGAGTCTTTCCCTACGAGCAGTACTTC; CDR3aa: CASSWRVFPYEQYF
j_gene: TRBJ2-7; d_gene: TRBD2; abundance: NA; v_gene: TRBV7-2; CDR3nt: TGTGCCAGCAGCCCGGGACTAGCGGGAACGGGAGAGCAGTACTTC; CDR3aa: CASSPGLAGTGEQYF
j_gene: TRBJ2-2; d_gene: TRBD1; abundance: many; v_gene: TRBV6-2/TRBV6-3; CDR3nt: TGTGCCAGCAGGCACAGGGGCGGGGAGCTGTTTTTT; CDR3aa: CASRHRGGELFF
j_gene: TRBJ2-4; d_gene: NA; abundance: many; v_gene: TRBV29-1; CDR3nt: TGCAGCGTCGAGGACATAGCCAAAAACATTCAGTACTTC; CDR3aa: CSVEDIAKNIQYF
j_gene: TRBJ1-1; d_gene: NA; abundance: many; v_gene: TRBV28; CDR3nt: TGTGCCAGCAGTCGAGTGTGGGACACTGAAGCTTTCTTT; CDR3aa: CASSRVWDTEAFF
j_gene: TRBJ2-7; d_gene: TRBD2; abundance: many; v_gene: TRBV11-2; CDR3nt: TGTGCCAGCAGCTTAGATGTTAGCGGGGGGGCCTACGAGCAGTACTTC; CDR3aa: CASSLDVSGGAYEQYF
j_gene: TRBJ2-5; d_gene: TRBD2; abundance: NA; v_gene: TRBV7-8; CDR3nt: TGTGCCAGCAGCCCGTACAGGACTAGCGGGGAAGAGACCCAGTACTTC; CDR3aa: CASSPYRTSGEETQYF
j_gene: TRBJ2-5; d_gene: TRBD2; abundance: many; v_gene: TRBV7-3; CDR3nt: TGTGCCAGCAGCCGAAAGCGGGGCCCGGGGGAGACCCAGTACTTC; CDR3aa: CASSRKRGPGETQYF
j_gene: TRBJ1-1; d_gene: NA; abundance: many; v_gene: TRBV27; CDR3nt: TGTGCCAGCCTGCAGGACGGCGTTACAAAGCTTTTCTTT; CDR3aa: CASLQDGVTKLFF
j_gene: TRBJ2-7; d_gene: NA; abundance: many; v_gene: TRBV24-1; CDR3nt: TGTGCCACCAGCGACCCACGAACAGGTAGCCACGAGCAGTACTTC; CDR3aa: CATSDPRTGSHEQYF
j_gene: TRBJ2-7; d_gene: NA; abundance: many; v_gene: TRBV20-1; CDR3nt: TGCAGTGCTAGAGATAGGCCCTCCTCCTACGAGCAGTACTTC; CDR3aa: CSARDRPSSYEQYF
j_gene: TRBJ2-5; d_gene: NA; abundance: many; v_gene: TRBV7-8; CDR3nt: TGTGCCAGCAGCCCAGACCAAGTCGGGACCCAGTACTTC; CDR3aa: CASSPDQVGTQYF
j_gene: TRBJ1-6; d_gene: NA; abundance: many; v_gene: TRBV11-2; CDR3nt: TGTGCCAGCAGCTTACAACGGGTGGGGAGTAATTCACCCCTCCACTTT; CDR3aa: CASSLQRVGSNSPLHF
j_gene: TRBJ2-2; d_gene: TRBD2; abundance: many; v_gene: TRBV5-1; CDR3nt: TGCGCCAGCAGCTTGGATGTTAGCGGGAGAGCCGGGGAGCTGTTTTTT; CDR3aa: CASSLDVSGRAGELFF